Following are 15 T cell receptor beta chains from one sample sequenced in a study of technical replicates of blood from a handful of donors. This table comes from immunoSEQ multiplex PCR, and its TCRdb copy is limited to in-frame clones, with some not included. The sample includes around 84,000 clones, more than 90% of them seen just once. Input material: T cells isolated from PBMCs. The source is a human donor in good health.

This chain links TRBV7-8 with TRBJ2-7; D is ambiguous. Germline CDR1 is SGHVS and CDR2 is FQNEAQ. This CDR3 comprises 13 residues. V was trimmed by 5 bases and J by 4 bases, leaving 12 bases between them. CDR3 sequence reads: CASSAPPIYEQYF. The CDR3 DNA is TGTGCCAGCAGCGCCCCCCCTATATACGAGCAGTACTTC.

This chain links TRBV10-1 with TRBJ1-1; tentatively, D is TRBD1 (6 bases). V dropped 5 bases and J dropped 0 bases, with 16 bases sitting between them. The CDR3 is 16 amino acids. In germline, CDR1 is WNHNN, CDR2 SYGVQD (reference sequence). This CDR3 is CASSLDRSRLNTEAFF. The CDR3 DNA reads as TGCGCCAGCAGTCTTGACAGGAGCCGATTGAACACTGAAGCTTTCTTT.

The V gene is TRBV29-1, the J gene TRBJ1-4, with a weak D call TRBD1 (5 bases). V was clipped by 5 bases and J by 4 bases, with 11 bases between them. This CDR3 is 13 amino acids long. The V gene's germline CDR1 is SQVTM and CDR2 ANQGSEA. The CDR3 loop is CSVTQVLNEKLFF. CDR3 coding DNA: TGCAGCGTTACACAGGTCCTTAATGAAAAACTGTTTTTT.

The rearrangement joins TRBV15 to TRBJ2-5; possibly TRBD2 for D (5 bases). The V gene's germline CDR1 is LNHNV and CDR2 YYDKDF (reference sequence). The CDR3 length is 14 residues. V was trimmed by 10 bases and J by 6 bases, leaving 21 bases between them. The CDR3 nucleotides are TGTGCCATCCAGCATCGGGATGAGTTACAGACCCAGTACTTC. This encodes CAIQHRDELQTQYF.

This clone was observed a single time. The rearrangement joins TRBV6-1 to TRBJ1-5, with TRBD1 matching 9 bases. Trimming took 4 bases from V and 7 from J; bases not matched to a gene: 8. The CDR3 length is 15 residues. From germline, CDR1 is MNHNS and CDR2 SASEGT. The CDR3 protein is CASSGGTGLGQPQHF. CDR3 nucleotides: TGTGCCAGCAGTGGCGGGACAGGGTTAGGCCAGCCCCAGCATTTT.

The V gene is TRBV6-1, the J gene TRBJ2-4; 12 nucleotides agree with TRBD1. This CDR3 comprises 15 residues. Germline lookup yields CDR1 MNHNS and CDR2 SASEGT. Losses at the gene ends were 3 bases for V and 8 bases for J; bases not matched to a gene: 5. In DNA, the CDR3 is TGTGCCAGCAGTGAGGGACAGGGGGCTTTGGACATTCAGTACTTC. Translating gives CASSEGQGALDIQYF.

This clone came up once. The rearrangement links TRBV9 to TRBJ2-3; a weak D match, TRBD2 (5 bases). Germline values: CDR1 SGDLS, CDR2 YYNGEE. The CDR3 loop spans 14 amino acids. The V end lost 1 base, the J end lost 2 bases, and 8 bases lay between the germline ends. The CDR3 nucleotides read TGTGCCAGCAGCGTAAGCGGTAACACAGATACGCAGTATTTT. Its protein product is CASSVSGNTDTQYF.

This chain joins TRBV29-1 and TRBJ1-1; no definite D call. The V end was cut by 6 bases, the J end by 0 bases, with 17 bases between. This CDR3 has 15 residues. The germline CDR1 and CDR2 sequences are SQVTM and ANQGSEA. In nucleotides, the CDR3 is TGCAGCGTACAAGCGGAGGTATACATGAACACTGAAGCTTTCTTT. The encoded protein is CSVQAEVYMNTEAFF.

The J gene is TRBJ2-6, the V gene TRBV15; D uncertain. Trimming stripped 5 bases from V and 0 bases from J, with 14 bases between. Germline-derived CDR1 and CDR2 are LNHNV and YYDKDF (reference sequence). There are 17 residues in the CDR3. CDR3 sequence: CATSLAPLSSGANVLTF. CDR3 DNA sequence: TGTGCCACCAGCCTCGCCCCTTTGAGCTCTGGGGCCAACGTCCTGACTTTC.

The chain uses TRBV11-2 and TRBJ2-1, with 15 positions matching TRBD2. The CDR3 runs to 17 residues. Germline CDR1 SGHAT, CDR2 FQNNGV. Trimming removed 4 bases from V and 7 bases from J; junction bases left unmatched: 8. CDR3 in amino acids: CASSSRTSGRAWNEQFF. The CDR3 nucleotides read TGTGCCAGCAGCTCCCGGACTAGCGGGAGGGCTTGGAATGAGCAGTTCTTC.

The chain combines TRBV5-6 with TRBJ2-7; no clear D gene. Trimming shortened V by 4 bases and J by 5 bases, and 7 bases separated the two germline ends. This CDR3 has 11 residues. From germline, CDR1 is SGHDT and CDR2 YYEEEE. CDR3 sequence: CASSLQNEQYF. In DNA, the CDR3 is TGTGCCAGCAGCCTACAGAACGAGCAGTACTTC.

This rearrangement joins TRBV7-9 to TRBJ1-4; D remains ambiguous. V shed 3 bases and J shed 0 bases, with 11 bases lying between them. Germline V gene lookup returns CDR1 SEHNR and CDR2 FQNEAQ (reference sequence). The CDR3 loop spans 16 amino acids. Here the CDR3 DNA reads TGTGCCAGCAGCTTGGTGACGGGAACAACTAATGAAAAACTGTTTTTT. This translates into CASSLVTGTTNEKLFF. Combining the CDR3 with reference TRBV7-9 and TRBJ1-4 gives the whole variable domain DTGVSQNPRHKITKRGQNVTFRCDPISEHNRLYWYRQTLGQGPEFLTYFQNEAQLEKSRLLSDRFSAERPKGSFSTLEIQRTEQGDSAMYLCASSLVTGTTNEKLFFGSGTQLSVL.

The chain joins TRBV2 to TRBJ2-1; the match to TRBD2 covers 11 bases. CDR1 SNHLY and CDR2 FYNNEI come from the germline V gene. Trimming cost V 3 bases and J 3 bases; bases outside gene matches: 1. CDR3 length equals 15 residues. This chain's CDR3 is CASSEGTSGYNEQFF. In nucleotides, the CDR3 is TGTGCCAGCAGTGAGGGGACTAGCGGCTACAATGAGCAGTTCTTC.

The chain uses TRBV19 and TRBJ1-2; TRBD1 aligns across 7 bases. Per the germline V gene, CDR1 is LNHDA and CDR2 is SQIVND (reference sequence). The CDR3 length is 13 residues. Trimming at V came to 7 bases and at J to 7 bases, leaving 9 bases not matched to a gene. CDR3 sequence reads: CASTPDRVAGYTF. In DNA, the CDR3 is TGTGCCAGTACGCCTGACAGGGTTGCTGGCTACACCTTC.

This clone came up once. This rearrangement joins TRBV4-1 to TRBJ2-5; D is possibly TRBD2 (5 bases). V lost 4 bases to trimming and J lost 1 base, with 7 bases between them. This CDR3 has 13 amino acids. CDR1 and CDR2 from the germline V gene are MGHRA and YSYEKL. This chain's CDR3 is CASSLGIQETQYF. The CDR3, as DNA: TGCGCCAGCAGCCTCGGGATCCAAGAGACCCAGTACTTC.